This T cell receptor (beta chain) appears in the sequencing data of a study of blood T cell repertoires in COVID-19. The CDR3 is made up of 18 amino acids. The V gene end was trimmed by 2 bases and the J gene end by 4 bases; junction bases not matched to a gene: 7. Germline loops: CDR1 SGHAT, CDR2 FQNNGV. Recruited during active infection, patients (from Seattle) were subsequently followed longitudinally. Original analysis: Amplification of reference gene primers was used by the study to estimate nucleated cell counts. Assay: immunoSEQ multiplex PCR; the TCRdb copy retains only in-frame clones and omits some. V, J and clone size are those of that table, while D and trimming were read from the DNA. The sample includes more than 200,000 clones, more than 75% of them seen just once.

Sequenced: peripheral blood. The chain couples TRBV11-2 to TRBJ2-2, with 13 bases aligning to TRBD2. The clonotype comes from a woman aged 55-69 years with COVID-19, enrolled during active disease. The CDR3 DNA reads TGTGCCAGCAGCTTACAAGGGACTAGCGGGACGGGCACCGGGGAGCTGTTTTTT. Amino acids: CASSLQGTSGTGTGELFF. The entire variable domain, with the rest obtained from reference TRBV11-2 and TRBJ2-2, is as follows: EAGVAQSPRYKIIEKRQSVAFWCNPISGHATLYWYQQILGQGPKLLIQFQNNGVVDDSQLPKDRFSAERLKGVDSTLKIQPAKLEDSAVYLCASSLQGTSGTGTGELFFGEGSRLTVL.